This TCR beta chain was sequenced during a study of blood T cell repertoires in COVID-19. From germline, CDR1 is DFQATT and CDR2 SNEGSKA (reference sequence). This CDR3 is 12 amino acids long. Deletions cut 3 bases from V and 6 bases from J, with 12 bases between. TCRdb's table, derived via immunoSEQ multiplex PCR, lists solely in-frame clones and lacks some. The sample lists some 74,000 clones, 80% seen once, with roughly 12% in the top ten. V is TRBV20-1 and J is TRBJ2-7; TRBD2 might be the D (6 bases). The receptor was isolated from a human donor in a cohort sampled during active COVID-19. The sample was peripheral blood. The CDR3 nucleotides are TGCAGTGCTAGTTTGGGGGGTGCCGAGCAGTACTTC. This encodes CSASLGGAEQYF.